This note documents a single T cell receptor (beta chain) sequence. The antigen this receptor binds is unknown. Just one base apart from a much larger clone, this may be a read error. The sample belongs to a study of regulatory T cells in long-lasting Graves disease (dated by TCRdb to about 2021). Describing the broader study: In the newly diagnosed Graves' disease group, patients had been taking antithyroid drugs for less than 3 months. This study used TCR sequencing and RNA sequencing of peripheral blood to compare persistent Graves' disease patients against newly diagnosed Graves' disease patients. The study was registered as a clinical trial and conducted in China. TCR sequencing covered some 13 persistent and some 20 newly diagnosed Graves' disease patients, some 33 samples in total. What the research found in general, with its limitations: Compared with newly diagnosed patients, patients with persistent Graves' disease had lower TCR Shannon entropy and fewer highly expanded clones, which suggests clonal expansion. The authors acknowledged the small sample size as a limitation that may reduce accuracy. Persistent patients shared more public clonotypes among themselves (around 2,800) than newly diagnosed patients did (about 970). Sequencing and analysis were restricted to the TCR beta chain. Persistent disease showed preferential use of TRBV28, TRBJ1-2 and TRBJ2-5, whereas newly diagnosed disease favored TRBV20-1 and TRBJ2-1. Only peripheral blood was studied, because thyroid tissue, the primary lesion, was inaccessible.

Library preparation used multiplex PCR. Sequencing was performed on an Illumina HiSeq 4000. TCR beta libraries were built with iRepertoire HTBI primers and Arm-PCR amplification of CDR3 regions. Before sequencing, the PCR products went through gel purification. The paper's data handling went like this. Across samples, roughly 60 TRBV and over 11 TRBJ segments were identified and used for gene usage analysis of CDR3 amino acid clonotypes. COPE and FqMerger were used to merge the filtered high-quality paired reads into contigs. BLAST was used to align contigs to the IMGT TRBV, TRBD and TRBJ reference genes, and CDR3 was defined following IMGT. Any clonotype with a frequency above 0.1% was counted as a highly expanded clone. Repertoire diversity was measured by Shannon entropy, and V-J evenness by the Gini coefficient. Public clonotypes were defined as clonotypes shared by more than one individual. TCRdb's own reprocessing of the public reads used fastp at Q25 and MiXCR and kept productive beta chains. Here each entry gathers all rows of one CDR3 protein and keeps the most common genes and DNA. TCRdb assigned the V and J calls; the authors' analysis was not used. The sample records approximately 350,000 distinct CDR3 sequences, 16% of which are singletons. Of the sample, 30% falls within the top ten clones.

The CDR3 measures 13 amino acids from cysteine to phenylalanine. This entry keeps only the CDR3 DNA: 39 bases, framed from base 1. Sequences MDHEN (CDR1) and SYDVKM (CDR2) are obtained from the germline V gene. V gives up 4 bases and J gives up 2 bases, and the segment between their germline ends measures 8 bases. This specimen's time point label, per the study, means: newly diagnosed GD, antithyroid drugs for less than 3 months. For both TCR sequencing and RNA sequencing, RNA was extracted from PBMCs in TRIzol. The diagnosis of Graves' disease was made according to American Thyroid Association guidelines. Recruitment of patients was carried out at an endocrinology department in Xi'an, China. Each patient gave approximately 10 milliliters of peripheral blood, collected in an EDTA anticoagulant tube. PBMCs were isolated by Ficoll Paque Plus density gradient separation without further T cell sorting. RNA quality was checked with an Agilent 2100 Bioanalyzer and agarose gel, and concentration with a NanoDrop 2000.

In addition, the sample was reused for a study of T cells in Graves' hyperthyroidism and ophthalmopathy. Drawing on the second study: Stable Graves' hyperthyroidism was defined as no progression to ophthalmopathy during 18 months of follow-up. Hyperthyroidism patients were aged 18 to 65 years and newly diagnosed, with disease duration of less than 2 months. Exclusion was applied to patients with uncontrolled infections, other autoimmune diseases, pregnancy or lactation. Diagnoses were based on clinical symptoms, serum thyroxine and TRAb, thyroid ultrasound and orbital computed tomography. For the first round of RT-PCR on the TCR CDR3, the HTBI primer set was used together with the Qiagen OneStep RT-PCR kit. Most expanded thyroid clonotypes (frequency above 0.001) were also detected in blood, a finding suggesting that blood repertoires may reflect thyroid immune responses. A model built on a 13 V-J signature distinguished ophthalmopathy from stable hyperthyroidism, reaching around 87% sensitivity and about 81% specificity in cross-validation and 80%/75% in testing. In validation, progression to ophthalmopathy was predicted by the model with almost 71% sensitivity and under 85% specificity, a median of 6.5 months before onset. A discovery cohort of about a hundred patients, about 40 with Graves' ophthalmopathy and fewer than 65 with stable Graves' hyperthyroidism, was used to find distinguishing TCR V-J signatures. An independent validation cohort of fewer than 20 hyperthyroidism patients and more than 15 patients who later progressed to ophthalmopathy tested prospective prediction of ophthalmopathy. The roughly 100 discovery patients were randomly split 7:3 into training and test sets. Thyroid tissue and blood T-cell repertoires from six Graves' hyperthyroidism patients were also compared in the study. Following sampling, methimazole starting at 30 mg daily was given to hyperthyroidism patients, and high-dose intravenous methylprednisolone was given to ophthalmopathy patients. A second multiplex PCR round built the libraries, followed by size selection and purification. Libraries were sequenced paired-end with 100 bp reads on an Illumina HiSeq2000. SOAPnuke was used to process the raw data, removing reads that contained adapters or uncalled bases, had a mean Phred below 15, or lacked an exact match to the constant primer or identifier. COPE v1.2.5 was used to merge the high-quality paired reads, and each unique nucleotide sequence was defined as a clonotype. Clonotypes were aligned to IMGT TRBV, TRBD and TRBJ reference segments using MiTCR v1.1. The analysis was restricted to V-J combinations with a frequency above 0.0001, which together covered 99.2% of the repertoires. A TCS score was defined as the ratio between F50 (clonal expansion) and ExV (chaos), using BLOSUM62-based TCRdist between CDR3 peptides within each V-J. Welch's t-statistics and random forest reduced 514 V-J features to 10 to 15, which were used in a naive Bayes classifier (R e1071). No statistical method was used to fix the sample size in advance, and group allocation was not hidden from the investigators. TCR Vbeta CDR3 sequencing of fewer than 150 peripheral blood samples (over 40 ophthalmopathy, roughly 74 hyperthyroidism and 17 progressor patients) is reported in the paper.

Recombination linked TRBV28 to TRBJ1-2; TRBD1 might be the D gene, on 5 matching bases. The clonotype originates from a man aged 40-49 years with Graves disease. Donor details come from another sample of the same person, matched by shared clones. Specimen: peripheral blood mononuclear cells (PBMCs), collected at new diagnosis, from a patient treated with antithyroid drugs. CDR3 sequence: CASSSTVNYGYTF. The bases read TGTGCCAGCAGTTCGACAGTCAACTATGGCTACACCTTC.